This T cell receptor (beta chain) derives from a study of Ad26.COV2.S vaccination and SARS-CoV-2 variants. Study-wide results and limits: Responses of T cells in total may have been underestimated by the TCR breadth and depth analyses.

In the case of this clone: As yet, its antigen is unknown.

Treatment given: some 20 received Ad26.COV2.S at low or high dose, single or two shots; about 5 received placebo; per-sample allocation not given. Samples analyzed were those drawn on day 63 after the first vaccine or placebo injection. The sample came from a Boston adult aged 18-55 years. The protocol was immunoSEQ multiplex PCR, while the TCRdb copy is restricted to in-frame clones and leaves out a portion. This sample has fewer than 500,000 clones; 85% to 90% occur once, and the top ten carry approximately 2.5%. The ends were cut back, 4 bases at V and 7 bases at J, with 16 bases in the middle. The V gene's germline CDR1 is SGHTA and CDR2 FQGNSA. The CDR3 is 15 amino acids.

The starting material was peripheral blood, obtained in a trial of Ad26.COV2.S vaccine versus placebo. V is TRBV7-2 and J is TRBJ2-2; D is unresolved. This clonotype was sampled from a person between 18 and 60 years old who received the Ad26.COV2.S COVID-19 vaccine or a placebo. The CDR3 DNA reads TGTGCCAGCAGCTCTCTCCTTCTGTCCGGCGGGGAGCTGTTTTTT. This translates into CASSSLLLSGGELFF.